Each of the 4 T cell receptor beta chains below was sequenced from the same sample in a study of T-cell reconstitution after alpha-beta-depleted transplantation in children. Preparation of the TCRbeta library used unique molecular identifiers. TCRdb re-called the PCR reads with MiXCR, one entry per CDR3 protein. The sample shows about 500,000 distinct CDR3 sequences, approximately 32% of them seen only once. The sample here was PBMCs from the stem cell graft donor, taken from the stem cell graft. The receptors come from a human donor who donated a stem cell graft to a child with aplastic anemia.

The chain couples TRBV25-1 to TRBJ2-3; 7 bases match TRBD2. Germline loops: CDR1 MGHDK, CDR2 SYGVNS. The V gene end was trimmed by 8 bases and the J gene end by 2 bases; junction bases not matched to a gene: 13. This CDR3 has 16 amino acids. CDR3 bases: TGTGCCAGCCGGCGGGGGAGTTGGGGGTTCACAGATACGCAGTATTTT. Amino acid sequence: CASRRGSWGFTDTQYF.

This clonotype was picked up a small number of times. The gene calls are TRBV20-1 and TRBJ2-1; 9 bases agree with TRBD2. Trimming removed 1 base from V and 4 bases from J; junction bases left unmatched: 5. Germline V gene data show CDR1 as DFQATT and CDR2 as SNEGSKA (reference sequence). The CDR3 loop spans 15 amino acids. CDR3 loop: CSARAGGRDYNEQFF. CDR3 coding DNA: TGCAGTGCTAGAGCGGGCGGGAGGGATTACAATGAGCAGTTCTTC.

The chain employs TRBV5-1 and TRBJ1-1; D ambiguous. Germline assignment: CDR1 SGHRS and CDR2 YFSETQ. Trimming pared 0 bases from V and 4 bases from J, leaving 7 bases between. The CDR3 contains 13 residues. This CDR3 reads CASSLVGFTEAFF. In DNA form, the CDR3 reads TGCGCCAGCAGCTTGGTCGGTTTCACTGAAGCTTTCTTT.

This clonotype was counted many times. V is TRBV20-1 and J is TRBJ1-1; 8 positions agree with TRBD1. This CDR3 has 13 residues. The V gene's germline CDR1 is DFQATT and CDR2 SNEGSKA (reference sequence). V trimming: 3 bases; J trimming: 0 bases; junction bases outside the gene matches: 0. CDR3 region: CSASRGLNTEAFF. The CDR3 DNA reads TGCAGTGCTAGCAGGGGGCTGAACACTGAAGCTTTCTTT.